The 12 T cell receptor beta chains listed next were all sequenced from one sample in a study of beta chain features in type 1 diabetes. Every isolated RNA sample was fully reverse transcribed, so sequencing captured expressed TCRB transcripts. Clones were sequenced by immunoSEQ multiplex PCR, and TCRdb holds only the in-frame ones, with some missing. The table has fewer than 900,000 clones, about a sixth seen once; the top ten hold around 0.02%. The sequenced sample consisted of naive CD4+ T cells from blood. The receptors were sampled from a young woman in good health.

This clone turned up a few times. This chain links TRBV28 with TRBJ2-4; TRBD1 or TRBD2 may be the D gene (5 bases each). The CDR3 covers 15 residues. Deletions cut 8 bases from V and 0 bases from J, with 14 bases between. Germline CDR1 MDHEN, CDR2 SYDVKM. In nucleotides, the CDR3 is TGTGCCAGCGGTTCTGGGGGTATAGCCAAAAACATTCAGTACTTC. Protein: CASGSGGIAKNIQYF. Filled out from reference TRBV28 and TRBJ2-4, the complete variable domain reads DVKVTQSSRYLVKRTGEKVFLECVQDMDHENMFWYRQDPGLGLRLIYFSYDVKMKEKGDIPEGYSVSREKKERFSLILESASTNQTSMYLCASGSGGIAKNIQYFGAGTRLSVL.

The J gene is TRBJ2-7, the V gene TRBV5-8; 10 positions agree with TRBD2. Germline values: CDR1 SGHTS, CDR2 YDEGEE. V gave up 5 bases and J gave up 3 bases; unmatched junction bases: 5. The CDR3 loop spans 14 amino acids. CDR3 sequence (DNA): TGTGCCAGCAGTACTAGCGGGGCTCGCTACGAGCAGTACTTC. Translating it yields CASSTSGARYEQYF.

With respect to this clone: Other DNA sequences in this sample translate to the same CDR3. The V call is TRBV18, the J call TRBJ2-7; 9 nucleotides agree with TRBD1. Germline CDR1 and CDR2: KGHSH and LQKENI. This CDR3 has 14 residues. The J segment lost 3 bases and the V segment lost 6 bases, leaving 6 bases of the junction unmatched. DNA of the CDR3: TGTGCCAGCTCGCCCGGGACAGGGAGCTACGAGCAGTACTTC. Protein sequence: CASSPGTGSYEQYF.

The V and J genes are TRBV5-1 and TRBJ2-1; TRBD2 matches at 11 bases. Trimming at V came to 0 bases and at J to 6 bases, leaving 11 bases not matched to a gene. CDR3 size: 18 residues. The V gene's germline CDR1 is SGHRS and CDR2 YFSETQ. The CDR3 here is CASSLGVTLAGGRNEQFF. CDR3 in DNA: TGCGCCAGCAGCTTGGGAGTAACCCTAGCGGGAGGACGCAATGAGCAGTTCTTC.

This clone was detected only a few times. Other DNA sequences in this sample translate to the same CDR3. The V gene is TRBV14, the J gene TRBJ1-1; D not resolved. The germline V gene encodes CDR1 SGHDN and CDR2 FVKESK. Trimming removed 3 bases from V and 2 bases from J, with 7 bases in between. The CDR3 is made up of 13 amino acids. The CDR3 loop reads CASSQWGNTEAFF. The CDR3, as DNA: TGTGCCAGCAGCCAGTGGGGTAACACTGAAGCTTTCTTT.

The rearrangement uses TRBV28 and TRBJ2-1; the D call may be TRBD1 or TRBD2 (5 bases each). CDR1 is MDHEN, CDR2 SYDVKM, per germline. This CDR3 region has 14 residues. V dropped 2 bases and J dropped 2 bases, with 7 bases sitting between them. The CDR3 DNA is TGTGCCAGCAGTTTAGGGGGAACCTACAATGAGCAGTTCTTC. This encodes CASSLGGTYNEQFF.

This clone was counted between two and nine times. The rearrangement uses TRBV15 and TRBJ2-2, with 9 positions matching TRBD1. Germline CDR1 and CDR2: LNHNV and YYDKDF (reference sequence). The V and J ends lost 5 bases and 2 bases, in that order; junction bases with no gene match: 3. The CDR3 sequence is 15 residues long. CDR3 residues: CATSEGQGNTGELFF. The CDR3 nucleotides read TGTGCCACCAGCGAGGGACAGGGAAACACCGGGGAGCTGTTTTTT.

The gene calls are TRBV2 and TRBJ2-5; D is ambiguous. This CDR3 comprises 14 residues. V shed 4 bases and J shed 7 bases, with 16 bases lying between them. Per the germline V gene, CDR1 is SNHLY and CDR2 is FYNNEI. CDR3 nucleotide sequence: TGTGCCAGCAGTGCCCCCTTCCGTCCTAGGACCCAGTACTTC. Protein sequence: CASSAPFRPRTQYF.

The chain is built from TRBV7-9 and TRBJ2-7, with D hard to call. Germline V lookup: CDR1 SEHNR, CDR2 FQNEAQ (reference sequence). V lost 2 bases, J lost 3 bases, and 11 bases lay in between. The CDR3 has 14 residues. Written as DNA, the CDR3 is TGTGCCAGCAGCTTAAGGACGGCCCGCTACGAGCAGTACTTC. Translating gives CASSLRTARYEQYF.

This clone was detected a few times. The chain has TRBV4-3 and TRBJ2-3, with 9 bases aligning to TRBD1. J lost 1 base, V lost 1 base, and 9 bases had no gene match. The germline V gene encodes CDR1 LGHNA and CDR2 YSLEER. The CDR3 totals 18 residues. The CDR3 coding sequence is TGCGCCAGCAGCCAAGTATCAAACAGGGGGCTTCGCACAGATACGCAGTATTTT. Protein: CASSQVSNRGLRTDTQYF.

CDR3 loop: CASSVEGQGAETQYF. In nucleotides, the CDR3 is TGTGCCAGCAGCGTAGAGGGACAGGGGGCAGAGACCCAGTACTTC. The chain combines TRBV9 with TRBJ2-5; 12 nucleotides line up with TRBD1. Germline V gene data show CDR1 as SGDLS and CDR2 as YYNGEE. This CDR3 has 15 amino acids. The trim removed 0 bases at V and 4 bases at J, leaving 1 base unmatched.

V usage is TRBV11-2 and J usage is TRBJ2-2; D gene unclear. V was pared by 6 bases and J by 6 bases, with 8 bases between. This CDR3 spans 12 amino acids. Germline-derived CDR1 and CDR2 are SGHAT and FQNNGV. This CDR3 reads CASRPSAGELFF. CDR3 in DNA: TGTGCCAGCAGACCGAGCGCCGGGGAGCTGTTTTTT.